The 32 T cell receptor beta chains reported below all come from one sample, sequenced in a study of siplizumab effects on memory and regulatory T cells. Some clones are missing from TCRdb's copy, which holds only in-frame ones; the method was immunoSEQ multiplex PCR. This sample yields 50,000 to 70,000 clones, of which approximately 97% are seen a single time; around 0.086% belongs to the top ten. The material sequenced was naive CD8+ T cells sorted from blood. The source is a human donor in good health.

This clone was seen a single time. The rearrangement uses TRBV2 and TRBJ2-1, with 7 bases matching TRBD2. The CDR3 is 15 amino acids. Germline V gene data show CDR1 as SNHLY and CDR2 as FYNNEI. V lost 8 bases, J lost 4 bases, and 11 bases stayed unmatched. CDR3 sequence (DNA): TGTGCCAGCCGAAGCTCTAGCGGACCTTACAATGAGCAGTTCTTC. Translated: CASRSSSGPYNEQFF.

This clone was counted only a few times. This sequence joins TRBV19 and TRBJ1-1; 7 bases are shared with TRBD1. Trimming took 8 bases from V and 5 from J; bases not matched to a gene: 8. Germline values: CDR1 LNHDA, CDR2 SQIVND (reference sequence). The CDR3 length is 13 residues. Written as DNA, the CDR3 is TGTGCCAGTCAAGATGACAGGGCGACTGAAGCTTTCTTT. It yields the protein CASQDDRATEAFF.

CDR3 DNA: TGTGCCAGTAGTATAGGGGCTAGCGGGGGAGCAGATACGCAGTATTTT. This encodes CASSIGASGGADTQYF. The chain carries TRBV19 and TRBJ2-3, with 10 bases lining up with TRBD2. V was clipped by 1 base and J by 4 bases; unmatched bases: 5. This CDR3 comprises 16 residues. Germline loops: CDR1 LNHDA, CDR2 SQIVND (reference sequence).

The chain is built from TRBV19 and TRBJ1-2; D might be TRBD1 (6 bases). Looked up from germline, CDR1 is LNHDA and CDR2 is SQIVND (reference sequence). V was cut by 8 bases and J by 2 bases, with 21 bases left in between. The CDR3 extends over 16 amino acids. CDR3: CASLGAVGGTNYGYTF. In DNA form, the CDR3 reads TGTGCCAGTCTGGGGGCCGTCGGGGGGACGAACTATGGCTACACCTTC.

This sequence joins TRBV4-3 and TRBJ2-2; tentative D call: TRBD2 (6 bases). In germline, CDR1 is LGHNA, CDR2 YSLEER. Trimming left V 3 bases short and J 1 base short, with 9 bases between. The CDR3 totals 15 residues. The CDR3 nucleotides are TGCGCCAGCAGCCAGGTAGCGGTGAACACCGGGGAGCTGTTTTTT. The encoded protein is CASSQVAVNTGELFF.

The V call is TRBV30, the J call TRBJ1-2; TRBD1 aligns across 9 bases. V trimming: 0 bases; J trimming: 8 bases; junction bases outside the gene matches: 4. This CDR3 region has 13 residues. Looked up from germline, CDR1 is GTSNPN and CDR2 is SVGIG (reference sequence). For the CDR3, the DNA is TGTGCCTGGAGTGTGGGACAGGGAGGCGGCTACACCTTC. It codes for CAWSVGQGGGYTF.

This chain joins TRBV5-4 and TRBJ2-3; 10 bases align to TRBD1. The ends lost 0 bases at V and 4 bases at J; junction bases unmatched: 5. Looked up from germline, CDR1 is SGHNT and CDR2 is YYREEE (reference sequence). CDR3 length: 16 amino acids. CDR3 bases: TGTGCCAGCAGCTTGGCGGGACAGGGGTTGCCAGATACGCAGTATTTT. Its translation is CASSLAGQGLPDTQYF.

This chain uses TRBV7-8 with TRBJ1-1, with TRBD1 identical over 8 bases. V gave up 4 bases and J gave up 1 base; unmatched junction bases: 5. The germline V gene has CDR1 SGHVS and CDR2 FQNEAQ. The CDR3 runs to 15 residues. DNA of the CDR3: TGTGCCAGCAGCTCCCCCGGACAGGGGAACACTGAAGCTTTCTTT. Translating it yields CASSSPGQGNTEAFF.

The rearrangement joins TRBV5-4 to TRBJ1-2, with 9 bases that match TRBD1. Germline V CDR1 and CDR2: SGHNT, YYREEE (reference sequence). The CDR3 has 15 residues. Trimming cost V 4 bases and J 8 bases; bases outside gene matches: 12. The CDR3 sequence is CASSQTSGTGPGYTF. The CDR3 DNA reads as TGTGCCAGCAGCCAAACCTCCGGGACAGGGCCCGGCTACACCTTC. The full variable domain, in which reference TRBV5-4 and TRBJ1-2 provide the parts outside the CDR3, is ETGVTQSPTHLIKTRGQQVTLRCSSQSGHNTVSWYQQALGQGPQFIFQYYREEENGRGNFPPRFSGLQFPNYSSELNVNALELDDSALYLCASSQTSGTGPGYTFGSGTRLTVV.

The DNA of the CDR3 is TGTGCCATCATTACGACAGACACCGGGGAGCTGTTTTTT. It yields the protein CAIITTDTGELFF. This rearrangement joins TRBV10-3 to TRBJ2-2; perhaps TRBD1 as D (5 bases). The CDR3 contains 13 residues. The V gene lost 7 bases and the J gene lost 3 bases, with 9 bases spanning the gap. Germline lookup yields CDR1 ENHRY and CDR2 SYGVKD.

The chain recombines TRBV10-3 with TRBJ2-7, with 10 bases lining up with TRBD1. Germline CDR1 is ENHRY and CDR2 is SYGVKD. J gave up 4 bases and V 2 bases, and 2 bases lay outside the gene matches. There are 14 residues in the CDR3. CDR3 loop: CAISEGQGGYEQYF. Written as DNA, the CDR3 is TGTGCCATCAGTGAGGGACAGGGGGGTTACGAGCAGTACTTC.

CDR3 sequence reads: CASSPYISDYEQYF. CDR3 coding DNA: TGTGCCAGCAGCCCCTATATAAGCGACTACGAGCAGTACTTC. The chain uses TRBV5-5 and TRBJ2-7; D remains ambiguous. The V and J ends lost 4 bases and 3 bases respectively, with 14 bases between them. Germline CDR1 and CDR2: SGHKS and YYEKEE (reference sequence). This CDR3 spans 14 amino acids.

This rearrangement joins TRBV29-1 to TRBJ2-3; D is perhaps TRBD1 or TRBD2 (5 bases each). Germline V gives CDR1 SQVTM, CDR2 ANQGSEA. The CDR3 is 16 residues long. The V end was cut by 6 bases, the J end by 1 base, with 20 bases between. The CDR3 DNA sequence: TGCAGCGTCTTACTGCCGGGGACCCAGGGCACAGATACGCAGTATTTT. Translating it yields CSVLLPGTQGTDTQYF.

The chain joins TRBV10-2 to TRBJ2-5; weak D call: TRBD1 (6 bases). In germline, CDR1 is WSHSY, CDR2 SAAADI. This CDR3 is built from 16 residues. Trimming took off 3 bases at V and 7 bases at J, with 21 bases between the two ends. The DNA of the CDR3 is TGCGCCAGCAGTGATTACCGCAAGGACAGTCTGCTGACCCAGTACTTC. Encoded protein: CASSDYRKDSLLTQYF.

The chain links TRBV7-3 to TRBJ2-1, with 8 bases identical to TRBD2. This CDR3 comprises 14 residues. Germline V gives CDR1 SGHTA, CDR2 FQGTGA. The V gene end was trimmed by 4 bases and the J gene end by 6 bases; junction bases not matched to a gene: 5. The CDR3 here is CASSYVAGFNEQFF. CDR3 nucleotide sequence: TGTGCCAGCAGCTATGTAGCGGGGTTCAATGAGCAGTTCTTC.

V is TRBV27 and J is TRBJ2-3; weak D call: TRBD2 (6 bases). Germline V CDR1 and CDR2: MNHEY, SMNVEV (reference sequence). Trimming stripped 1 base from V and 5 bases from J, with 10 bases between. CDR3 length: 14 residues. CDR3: CASSLYGGGDTQYF. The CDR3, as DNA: TGTGCCAGCAGTTTATACGGGGGTGGAGATACGCAGTATTTT.

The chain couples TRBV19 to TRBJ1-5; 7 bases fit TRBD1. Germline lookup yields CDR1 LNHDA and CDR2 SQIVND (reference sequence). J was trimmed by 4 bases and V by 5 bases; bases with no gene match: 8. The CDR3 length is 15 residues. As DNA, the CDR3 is TGTGCCAGTAGTTCCGGGACAGAATCAAATCAGCCCCAGCATTTT. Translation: CASSSGTESNQPQHF.

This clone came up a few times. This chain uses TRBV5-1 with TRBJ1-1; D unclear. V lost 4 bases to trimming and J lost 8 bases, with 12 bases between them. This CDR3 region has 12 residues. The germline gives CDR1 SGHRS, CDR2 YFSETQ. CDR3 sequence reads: CASSPGPLEAFF. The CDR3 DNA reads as TGCGCCAGCAGCCCCGGTCCACTAGAAGCTTTCTTT.

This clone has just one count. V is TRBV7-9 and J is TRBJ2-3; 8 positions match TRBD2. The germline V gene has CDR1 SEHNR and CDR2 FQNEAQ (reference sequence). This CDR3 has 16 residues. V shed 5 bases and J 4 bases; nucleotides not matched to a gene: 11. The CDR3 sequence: CASSRTSGGSADTQYF. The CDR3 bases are TGTGCCAGCAGCCGCACCAGCGGGGGTAGTGCAGATACGCAGTATTTT.

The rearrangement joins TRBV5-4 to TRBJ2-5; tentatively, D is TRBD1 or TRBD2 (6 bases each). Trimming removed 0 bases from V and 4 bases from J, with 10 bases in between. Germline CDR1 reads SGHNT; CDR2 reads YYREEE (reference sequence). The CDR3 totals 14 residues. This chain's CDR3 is CASSLDREVETQYF. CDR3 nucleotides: TGTGCCAGCAGCTTGGACAGGGAGGTAGAGACCCAGTACTTC.

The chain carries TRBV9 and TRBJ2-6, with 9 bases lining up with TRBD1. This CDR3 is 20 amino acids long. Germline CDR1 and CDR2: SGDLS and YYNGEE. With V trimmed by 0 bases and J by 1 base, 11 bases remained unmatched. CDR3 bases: TGTGCCAGCAGCGTAGCTATGTGGGACAGGGTAGAGTCTGGGGCCAACGTCCTGACTTTC. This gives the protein CASSVAMWDRVESGANVLTF.

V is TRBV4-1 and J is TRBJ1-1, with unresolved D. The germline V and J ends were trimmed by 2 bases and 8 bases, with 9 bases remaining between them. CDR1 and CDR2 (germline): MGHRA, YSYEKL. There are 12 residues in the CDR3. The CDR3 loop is CASSQSAGEAFF. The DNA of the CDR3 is TGCGCCAGCAGCCAAAGTGCGGGGGAAGCTTTCTTT.

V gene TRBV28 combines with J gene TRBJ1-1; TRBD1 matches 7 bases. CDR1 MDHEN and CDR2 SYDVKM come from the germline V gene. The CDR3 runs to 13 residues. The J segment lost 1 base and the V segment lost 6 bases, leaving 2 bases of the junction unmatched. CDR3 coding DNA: TGTGCCAGCAGGTGGACAGGGAACACTGAAGCTTTCTTT. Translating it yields CASRWTGNTEAFF.

CDR3: CASRQGGGRGPSYNEQFF. DNA for the CDR3: TGTGCCAGCAGACAGGGGGGTGGACGGGGCCCTTCCTACAATGAGCAGTTCTTC. The chain is built from TRBV11-2 and TRBJ2-1; 8 bases align to TRBD1. This CDR3 has 18 residues. The V segment lost 6 bases and the J segment 1 base; nucleotides outside the gene matches: 14. Germline-derived CDR1 and CDR2 are SGHAT and FQNNGV.

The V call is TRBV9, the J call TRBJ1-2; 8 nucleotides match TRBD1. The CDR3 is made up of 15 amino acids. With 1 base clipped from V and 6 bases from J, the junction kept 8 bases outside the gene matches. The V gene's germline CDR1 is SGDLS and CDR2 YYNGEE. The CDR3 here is CASSVHGQGRDGYTF. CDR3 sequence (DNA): TGTGCCAGCAGCGTACACGGACAGGGAAGGGATGGCTACACCTTC.

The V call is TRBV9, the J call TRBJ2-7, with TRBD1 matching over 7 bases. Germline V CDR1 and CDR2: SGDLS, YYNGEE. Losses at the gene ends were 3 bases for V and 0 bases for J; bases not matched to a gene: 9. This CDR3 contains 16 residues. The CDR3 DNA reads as TGTGCCAGCAGCGGGGCCTCAGGGGGACCCTCCTACGAGCAGTACTTC. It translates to CASSGASGGPSYEQYF. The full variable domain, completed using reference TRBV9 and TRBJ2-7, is DSGVTQTPKHLITATGQRVTLRCSPRSGDLSVYWYQQSLDQGLQFLIQYYNGEERAKGNILERFSAQQFPDLHSELNLSSLELGDSALYFCASSGASGGPSYEQYFGPGTRLTVT.

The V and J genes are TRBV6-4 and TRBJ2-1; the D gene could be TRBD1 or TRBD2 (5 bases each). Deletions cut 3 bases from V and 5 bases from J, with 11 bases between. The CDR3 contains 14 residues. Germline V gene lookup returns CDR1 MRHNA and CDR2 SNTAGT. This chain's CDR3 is CASSEGRGHNEQFF. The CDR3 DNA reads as TGTGCCAGCAGTGAGGGAAGGGGACACAATGAGCAGTTCTTC.

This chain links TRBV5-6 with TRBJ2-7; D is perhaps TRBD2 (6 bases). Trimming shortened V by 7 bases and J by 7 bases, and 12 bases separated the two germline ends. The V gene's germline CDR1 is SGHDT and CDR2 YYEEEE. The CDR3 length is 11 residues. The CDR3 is CASGPAGEQYF. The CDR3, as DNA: TGTGCCAGCGGTCCTGCGGGAGAGCAGTACTTC.

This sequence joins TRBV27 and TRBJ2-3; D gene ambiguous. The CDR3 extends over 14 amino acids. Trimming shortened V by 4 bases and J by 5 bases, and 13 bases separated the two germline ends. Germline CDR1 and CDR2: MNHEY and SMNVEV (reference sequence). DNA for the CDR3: TGTGCCAGCAGTTACATGCTAGACGGAGATACGCAGTATTTT. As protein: CASSYMLDGDTQYF.

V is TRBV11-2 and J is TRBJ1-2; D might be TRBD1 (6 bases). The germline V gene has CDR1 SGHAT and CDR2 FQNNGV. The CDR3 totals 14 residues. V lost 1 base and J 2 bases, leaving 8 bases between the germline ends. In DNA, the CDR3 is TGTGCCAGCAGCTTAGGGGGGACAAACTATGGCTACACCTTC. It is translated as CASSLGGTNYGYTF.

The CDR3 loop reads CASSLMGENTGELFF. CDR3 DNA sequence: TGTGCCAGCAGCTTAATGGGGGAGAACACCGGGGAGCTGTTTTTT. The chain employs TRBV7-6 and TRBJ2-2; D is tentatively TRBD1 or TRBD2 (5 bases each). The V and J ends lost 2 bases and 1 base respectively, with 8 bases between them. CDR1 is SGHVS and CDR2 is FNYEAQ in the germline V gene. This CDR3 is 15 amino acids long.

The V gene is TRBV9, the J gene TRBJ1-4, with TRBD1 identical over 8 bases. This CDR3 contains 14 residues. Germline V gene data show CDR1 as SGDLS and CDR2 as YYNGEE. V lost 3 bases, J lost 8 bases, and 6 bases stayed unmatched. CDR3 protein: CASSATGGSEKLFF. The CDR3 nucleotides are TGTGCCAGCAGCGCTACAGGGGGGAGCGAAAAACTGTTTTTT.